The clone carrying this T cell receptor beta chain has more than one count but fewer than ten. What it binds is unknown. Every bit of the isolated RNA underwent reverse transcription, so sequencing read expressed TCRB transcripts. Profiled with immunoSEQ multiplex PCR; TCRdb holds only in-frame clones, not every one. The table includes more than 550,000 clones, about 14% detected once. The source of the sample is a study of beta chain features in type 1 diabetes. Across the study: There was similarity between patients and healthy donors in age, gender and cell yields. General study points: Whether TCRB rearrangement is influenced by HLA type was left unresolved in this analysis. Researchers report that Type 1 diabetes patients had moderately but significantly shorter TCRB CDR3s across all four CD4+ subsets. The VDJ junctions of type 1 diabetes patients carried fewer insertions and more deletions.

Per the germline V gene, CDR1 is MNHEY and CDR2 is SMNVEV (reference sequence). The CDR3 runs 15 residues. The junction had 4 bases not matched to a gene; V was cut back by 3 bases and J by 2 bases. Each of the CD4+ naive, central memory, regulatory and stem cell-like memory populations was sorted via CD45RO/CCR7/CD25/CD127/CD95/CD27. The sequencing sample was made of naive CD4+ T cells from blood. The rearrangement uses TRBV27 and TRBJ2-7, with 10 bases aligning to TRBD2. This clonotype was sampled from a young man with type 1 diabetes. The CDR3 nucleotides read TGTGCCAGCAGTTTCCAAGCGGGAGGGCCCTACGAGCAGTACTTC. Its protein product is CASSFQAGGPYEQYF.